This record concerns one TCR beta chain sequence. Additional DNA sequences in this sample encode the identical CDR3. Assay: immunoSEQ multiplex PCR; the TCRdb copy retains only in-frame clones and omits some. The data show some 270,000 clones, about 86% seen once. These data belong to a study of cytomegalovirus exposure and HLA in healthy donors. The germline CDR1 and CDR2 sequences are MNHEY and SMNVEV (reference sequence). V dropped 5 bases and J dropped 0; count of bases not matched to a gene: 1. CDR3 length equals 14 residues. Sequenced material: PBMCs. The TCR comes from a woman in her late teens or twenties in good health and CMV-seronegative. The chain employs TRBV27 and TRBJ1-5; 7 nucleotides match TRBD1. CDR3 amino acids: CASSRDSSNQPQHF. CDR3 sequence (DNA): TGTGCCAGCAGTCGGGACAGTAGCAATCAGCCCCAGCATTTT.